The 26 T cell receptor beta chains reported below all come from one sample, sequenced in a study of early T cells in non-severe SARS-CoV-2 infection. TCRdb reprocessed the 5' RACE reads via MiXCR and lists one record per CDR3 protein. The table has tens of thousands of distinct CDR3 sequences, around an eighth seen once. Here the sequenced sample was whole blood, taken at baseline. The source is an adult who was a healthcare worker with PCR-confirmed SARS-CoV-2 infection or an uninfected control (not recorded which).

This clonotype was counted only a few times. The J gene is TRBJ2-1, the V gene TRBV20-1, with 8 bases aligning to TRBD2. Germline V gene sequence: CDR1 DFQATT, CDR2 SNEGSKA (reference sequence). The CDR3 is 14 amino acids. The ends lost 3 bases at V and 2 bases at J; junction bases unmatched: 3. The CDR3 region has the DNA TGCAGTGCTAGTGGCGGGAGGACCTACAATGAGCAGTTCTTC. Encoded protein: CSASGGRTYNEQFF.

The genes are TRBV5-4 and TRBJ2-7; maybe TRBD2 (6 bases). V was shortened by 0 bases and J by 7 bases, with 32 bases between the two germline ends. Germline-derived CDR1 and CDR2 are SGHNT and YYREEE (reference sequence). This CDR3 has 20 amino acids. The CDR3: CASSLAGSAGHTPRVGEQYF. CDR3 DNA: TGTGCCAGCAGCTTGGCGGGCTCCGCGGGGCACACCCCTCGGGTAGGGGAGCAGTACTTC.

This clonotype was seen only a few times. The chain combines TRBV27 with TRBJ1-4; possibly TRBD1 for D (6 bases). The CDR3 length is 15 residues. V shed 4 bases and J shed 5 bases, with 14 bases lying between them. Germline-derived CDR1 and CDR2 are MNHEY and SMNVEV (reference sequence). The CDR3 DNA follows: TGTGCCAGCAGTTCGGGTTGGAGGGGGAATGAAAAACTGTTTTTT. Its protein is CASSSGWRGNEKLFF.

This clonotype has a handful of counts. This chain links TRBV29-1 with TRBJ1-1, with D possibly being TRBD1 (5 bases). CDR3 length: 16 amino acids. V gave up 6 bases and J gave up 0 bases, with 20 bases separating them. The germline V gene has CDR1 SQVTM and CDR2 ANQGSEA. CDR3 bases: TGCAGCGTCGTGAAGTCTCGGGCAGGGCTGAACACTGAAGCTTTCTTT. Its protein product is CSVVKSRAGLNTEAFF.

The sample holds a few counts of this clonotype. The gene calls are TRBV4-3 and TRBJ1-2, with a tentative D call TRBD1 (6 bases). Trimming shortened V by 5 bases and J by 2 bases, and 12 bases separated the two germline ends. The germline V gene has CDR1 LGHNA and CDR2 YSLEER. CDR3 size: 14 residues. Written as DNA, the CDR3 is TGCGCCAGCAGCTTGGGGACATCCAACTATGGCTACACCTTC. It is translated as CASSLGTSNYGYTF.

This clonotype was seen a few times. The chain employs TRBV7-9 and TRBJ2-7; no clear D. CDR1 SEHNR and CDR2 FQNEAQ come from the germline V gene (reference sequence). The CDR3 length is 12 residues. Trimming pared 5 bases from V and 4 bases from J, leaving 9 bases between. DNA for the CDR3: TGTGCCAGCAGCCCCGCAAGGTACGAGCAGTACTTC. This encodes CASSPARYEQYF.

This clonotype rates as medium-sized. This rearrangement joins TRBV12-3 or TRBV12-4 to TRBJ1-1, with unresolved D. V lost 8 bases, J lost 11 bases, and 15 bases lay in between. The CDR3 has 11 amino acids. As DNA, the CDR3 is TGTGCCAGCGGTGAACTACTCACCGCTTTCTTT. Translated: CASGELLTAFF.

This clonotype turned up a few times. CDR3 in amino acids: CASTDTVGARETQYF. CDR3 nucleotide sequence: TGTGCCAGCACCGATACGGTCGGGGCTCGAGAGACCCAGTACTTC. This chain links TRBV11-2 with TRBJ2-5; the D gene could be TRBD1 or TRBD2 (5 bases each). Germline CDR1 SGHAT, CDR2 FQNNGV. V was shortened by 7 bases and J by 4 bases, with 19 bases between the two germline ends. The CDR3 spans 15 residues.

The gene calls are TRBV5-1 and TRBJ1-1; D unclear. Germline loops: CDR1 SGHRS, CDR2 YFSETQ. V lost 4 bases to trimming and J lost 1 base, with 11 bases between them. The length of the CDR3 is 14 residues. Written as DNA, the CDR3 is TGCGCCAGCAGCCCCACTCCTACGAACACTGAAGCTTTCTTT. This encodes CASSPTPTNTEAFF.

The rearrangement uses TRBV12-3 or TRBV12-4 and TRBJ1-2; 9 bases agree with TRBD1. This CDR3 region has 14 residues. The V gene end was trimmed by 6 bases and the J gene end by 8 bases; junction bases not matched to a gene: 10. The CDR3 sequence is CASRGTGSRGGYTF. Written as DNA, the CDR3 is TGTGCCAGCAGAGGGACAGGGAGCCGCGGGGGCTACACCTTC.

This clonotype came up a few times. At one end the junction does not follow the germline gene, possibly because of a read error. The V call is TRBV5-1, the J call TRBJ2-7, with 14 bases identical to TRBD2. CDR1 and CDR2 from the germline V gene are SGHRS and YFSETQ. This CDR3 has 15 residues. The CDR3 bases are TGCGCCAGCAGCGTAACTCCGGGACTAGCGGGGGAACTCCACTTC. Translation: CASSVTPGLAGELHF.

This clonotype appeared a few times. The rearrangement joins TRBV28 to TRBJ2-1; 7 bases agree with TRBD1. V shed 6 bases and J 4 bases; nucleotides not matched to a gene: 9. Germline V lookup: CDR1 MDHEN, CDR2 SYDVKM. The CDR3 is made up of 15 amino acids. This CDR3 is CASSALQGLYNEQFF. The CDR3 DNA sequence: TGTGCCAGCAGCGCCTTACAGGGGCTTTACAATGAGCAGTTCTTC.

J is TRBJ2-3 and V is TRBV7-2; TRBD2 matches 9 bases. Germline values: CDR1 SGHTA, CDR2 FQGNSA. V gave up 5 bases and J gave up 6 bases; unmatched junction bases: 12. The CDR3 is made up of 16 amino acids. CDR3 DNA sequence: TGTGCCAGCAGCCCCGGGGTAGCGGGAGTTTACGATACGCAGTATTTT. This sequence encodes CASSPGVAGVYDTQYF.

This clonotype has a handful of counts. V usage is TRBV6-6 and J usage is TRBJ1-1; a weak D match, TRBD1 (6 bases). CDR3 length equals 17 residues. Trimming pared 2 bases from V and 0 bases from J, leaving 16 bases between. Germline loops: CDR1 MNHNY, CDR2 SVGAGI (reference sequence). CDR3 sequence reads: CASSYNPGHSMNTEAFF. CDR3 DNA: TGTGCCAGCAGTTACAACCCGGGACACAGCATGAACACTGAAGCTTTCTTT.

In this sample, this clonotype turned up a few times. The chain links TRBV20-1 to TRBJ2-1, with TRBD2 matching over 9 bases. Looked up from germline, CDR1 is DFQATT and CDR2 is SNEGSKA (reference sequence). With V trimmed by 2 bases and J by 7 bases, 12 bases remained unmatched. The CDR3 is made up of 16 amino acids. CDR3 nucleotide sequence: TGCAGTGCTAGACTTGATTTAGCGGGGGTGGGGAATGAGCAGTTCTTC. It is translated as CSARLDLAGVGNEQFF.

This chain joins TRBV6-2 or TRBV6-3 and TRBJ1-1; D gene uncertain. The germline gives CDR1 MNHEY, CDR2 SVGEGT. The CDR3 is made up of 14 amino acids. With 0 bases removed from V and 5 bases from J, the gap between germline ends came to 10 bases. The CDR3 sequence is CASSYSEGHTEAFF. CDR3 DNA sequence: TGTGCCAGCAGTTACTCGGAGGGTCATACTGAAGCTTTCTTT.

The chain couples TRBV28 to TRBJ2-7; a weak D match, TRBD1 (6 bases). The V end was cut by 5 bases, the J end by 1 base, with 18 bases between. The CDR3 sequence is 16 residues long. CDR1 is MDHEN, CDR2 SYDVKM, per germline. The CDR3 region has the DNA TGTGCCAGCAGTCCAACTGGACAGATCCGATCCTACGAGCAGTACTTC. Its translation is CASSPTGQIRSYEQYF.

The chain couples TRBV20-1 to TRBJ1-2; TRBD1 is a possible D gene (5 bases). Per the germline V gene, CDR1 is DFQATT and CDR2 is SNEGSKA (reference sequence). V was shortened by 0 bases and J by 0 bases, with 11 bases between the two germline ends. The CDR3 consists of 15 residues. The CDR3 nucleotides are TGCAGTGCTAGAGACTTGGACACAACTAACTATGGCTACACCTTC. The encoded protein is CSARDLDTTNYGYTF.

This clonotype turned up a few times. The chain combines TRBV5-6 with TRBJ1-1; D possibly corresponds to TRBD1 (6 bases). CDR1 is SGHDT, CDR2 YYEEEE, per germline. The CDR3 has 12 amino acids. Trimming removed 4 bases from V and 7 bases from J, with 11 bases in between. This CDR3 is CASSQTGLEAFF. CDR3 coding DNA: TGTGCCAGCAGCCAGACAGGTCTTGAAGCTTTCTTT.

This clonotype was recorded many times. The chain joins TRBV11-2 to TRBJ2-7, with a possible D match to TRBD1 (5 bases). Trimming cost V 1 base and J 5 bases, with 15 bases left between them. In germline, CDR1 is SGHAT, CDR2 FQNNGV. The CDR3 is made up of 15 amino acids. The CDR3 bases are TGTGCCAGCAGCTTAGGTCAGGGCCCTAATCACGAGCAGTACTTC. It codes for CASSLGQGPNHEQYF.

This clonotype was recorded at least ten times. J is TRBJ1-1 and V is TRBV9, with D uncertain. CDR1 and CDR2 from the germline V gene are SGDLS and YYNGEE. Trimming took off 4 bases at V and 6 bases at J, with 10 bases between the two ends. The CDR3 runs 12 residues. The CDR3 DNA sequence: TGTGCCAGCAGCCCCCACCCGGCTGAAGCTTTCTTT. It translates to CASSPHPAEAFF. The whole variable domain, filled in from reference TRBV9 and TRBJ1-1, reads DSGVTQTPKHLITATGQRVTLRCSPRSGDLSVYWYQQSLDQGLQFLIQYYNGEERAKGNILERFSAQQFPDLHSELNLSSLELGDSALYFCASSPHPAEAFFGQGTRLTVV.

This clonotype is medium-sized by share. The chain has TRBV13 and TRBJ2-1; D remains unclear. Per the germline V gene, CDR1 is PRHDT and CDR2 is FYEKMQ (reference sequence). Trimming shortened V by 5 bases and J by 5 bases, and 4 bases separated the two germline ends. The CDR3 length is 11 residues. CDR3 protein: CASSEDNEQFF. DNA for the CDR3: TGTGCCAGCAGCGAGGACAATGAGCAGTTCTTC.

This clonotype was seen a handful of times. The J gene is TRBJ2-1, the V gene TRBV20-1, with D maybe TRBD1 (6 bases). The CDR3 contains 13 residues. Germline V gene data show CDR1 as DFQATT and CDR2 as SNEGSKA (reference sequence). Trimming removed 5 bases at V and 7 bases at J, with 15 bases between. The CDR3 sequence: CSALPPGVNEQFF. The CDR3 coding sequence is TGCAGTGCTCTCCCTCCAGGGGTAAATGAGCAGTTCTTC.

This clonotype was seen ten or more times. The chain carries TRBV15 and TRBJ2-1; D remains ambiguous. The V end was cut by 0 bases, the J end by 3 bases, with 12 bases between. CDR1 LNHNV and CDR2 YYDKDF come from the germline V gene (reference sequence). This CDR3 comprises 16 residues. In nucleotides, the CDR3 is TGTGCCACCAGCAGAGAGGGCAGCATCATCTACAATGAGCAGTTCTTC. It encodes CATSREGSIIYNEQFF.

This clonotype turned up a few times. This chain joins TRBV10-3 and TRBJ1-1; a possible D gene is TRBD1 (5 bases). This CDR3 has 14 residues. Trimming pared 3 bases from V and 6 bases from J, leaving 14 bases between. Germline V gene data show CDR1 as ENHRY and CDR2 as SYGVKD. In DNA, the CDR3 is TGTGCCATCAGTGAAATCCCTATGGGGGCTGAAGCTTTCTTT. Translating gives CAISEIPMGAEAFF.

There are a few counts of this clonotype. This sequence joins TRBV27 and TRBJ2-3; possible D gene TRBD2, 6 bases. The CDR3 extends over 14 amino acids. V lost 3 bases and J 5 bases, leaving 12 bases between the germline ends. Germline lookup yields CDR1 MNHEY and CDR2 SMNVEV (reference sequence). The DNA of the CDR3 is TGTGCCAGCAGTTTCTACGGGAGAGTAGATACGCAGTATTTT. Translating gives CASSFYGRVDTQYF.